The rows below give T cell receptor beta chains drawn from one sample of a study of CXCR3-negative and CXCR3-positive naive CD8 T cells. TCRdb reprocessed the 5' RACE reads and reports one entry per CDR3 protein, with no DNA. The sample's table shows 150,000 or so distinct CDR3 sequences. Sample: naive CXCR3+ CD8+ T cells from blood. These receptors were obtained from a human donor in good health. Some clones in this sample may be carry-over from other donors' samples. Each CDR3 is given with its conserved first and last residue.

V: TRBV3-1; J: TRBJ1-2; CDR3: CASSPLQGTSYGYTF
V: TRBV7-9; J: TRBJ2-1; CDR3: CASSLGQGAGFNEQFF
V: TRBV6-4; J: TRBJ2-7; CDR3: CASSVRAGLHEQYF
V: TRBV6-6; J: TRBJ2-7; CDR3: CASSYSPGSYEQYF
V: TRBV29-1; J: TRBJ1-1; CDR3: CSVSSGGTEAFF
V: TRBV29-1; J: TRBJ2-3; CDR3: CSVVRWAEADTQYF
V: TRBV7-8; J: TRBJ2-1; CDR3: CASSSLVSAPHYNEQFF
V: TRBV7-9; J: TRBJ1-1; CDR3: CAGSQPTGTNTEAFF
V: TRBV10-3; J: TRBJ2-1; CDR3: CAISAATATLYNEQFF
V: TRBV4-3; J: TRBJ2-4; CDR3: CASSQDRETGDGLAKNIQYF
V: TRBV28; J: TRBJ2-5; CDR3: CASRYRHQETQYF
V: TRBV28; J: TRBJ2-7; CDR3: CASSRRGQGAHEQYF
V: TRBV5-1; J: TRBJ2-1; CDR3: CASTDSSSYNERFF
V: TRBV9; J: TRBJ2-3; CDR3: CASSVGDLTDTQYF
V: TRBV7-9; J: TRBJ2-7; CDR3: CASSLGQGESYEQYF
V: TRBV29-1; J: TRBJ2-1; CDR3: CSVVGSGESSYNEQFF
V: TRBV12-3/TRBV12-4; J: TRBJ2-5; CDR3: CASSPGLGQWETQYF